The TCR beta chain under discussion was sequenced for a study of shared clonotypes between healthy human individuals. Study-wide findings and caveats: Some naive CD4 clonotypes, approximately 4.5%, turned up in common across four donors. Non-shared clonotypes displayed generation probabilities falling below those of clonotypes present in all four donors.

Turning to this clone: As yet, its antigen is unknown. Other DNA sequences from this sample encode an identical CDR3 as well.

The authors divided CD4+ cells into CD45RA+ naive and CD45RA-negative memory subsets. V was cut by 3 bases and J by 4 bases, with 13 bases left in between. Germline CDR1 reads MGHDK; CDR2 reads SYGVNS. The CDR3 is 15 amino acids. At a deep level, the assay was run. Profiling relied on immunoSEQ multiplex PCR, and the TCRdb table lists in-frame clones only, not all of them. The table lists approximately 1.1 million clones, around 78% of them singletons. What was sequenced was memory CD4+ T cells from PBMCs. Subset of the sample: CD45RA-negative fraction. This sequence was found in a man aged 18-30 years in good health. Some clones in this sample may be carry-over from other donors' samples. The chain carries TRBV25-1 and TRBJ1-3, with TRBD1 as a possible D gene (6 bases). The DNA of the CDR3 is TGTGCCAGCAGTGACCTAGGGGGGGCCGGAAACACCATATATTTT. It specifies CASSDLGGAGNTIYF.